This T cell receptor beta chain was sequenced in a study of breast tumors, draining lymph nodes, adjacent tissues. TCRdb reanalysed the multiplex PCR reads using MiXCR and keeps one entry per CDR3 protein. The sample consists of 10,000 to 15,000 distinct CDR3 sequences, roughly 40% of them appearing once. Study observations and caveats: Tumors had less TCR diversity than lymph nodes, more than nontumor tissue. Data only fit, rather than demonstrated, lymph node origin of most tumor T cells. Tumor and nontumor repertoires were significantly more similar in luminal-like than in basal-like breast cancer. Data fit most tumor T cells coming from lymph node, expanding in tumor.

In its sample, this clonotype is medium-sized (0.01 to 0.1%). Its antigen is unknown. The V end lost 7 bases, the J end lost 6 bases, and 6 bases lay between the germline ends. Germline V gene sequence: CDR1 DFQATT, CDR2 SNEGSKA (reference sequence). This CDR3 contains 10 residues. The rearrangement uses TRBV20-1 and TRBJ2-2; D uncertain. Sequenced input: breast tumor tissue. This TCR was recovered from a female donor with breast cancer. Some clones in this sample may be carry-over from other donors' samples. The CDR3 nucleotides read TGCAGTGTAGCATCCGGGGAGCTGTTTTTT. Its translation is CSVASGELFF.